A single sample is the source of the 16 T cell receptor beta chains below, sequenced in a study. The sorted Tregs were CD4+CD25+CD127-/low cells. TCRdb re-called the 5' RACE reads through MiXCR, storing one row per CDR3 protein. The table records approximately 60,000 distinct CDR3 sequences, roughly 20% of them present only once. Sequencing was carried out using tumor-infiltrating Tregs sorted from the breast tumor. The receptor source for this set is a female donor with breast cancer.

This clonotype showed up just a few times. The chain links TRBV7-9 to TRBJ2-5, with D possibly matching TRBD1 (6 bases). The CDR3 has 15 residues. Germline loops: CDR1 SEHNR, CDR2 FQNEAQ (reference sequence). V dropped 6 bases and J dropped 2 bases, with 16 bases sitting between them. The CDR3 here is CASRWGRLGQETQYF. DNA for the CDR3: TGTGCCAGCAGGTGGGGGCGATTGGGACAAGAGACCCAGTACTTC.

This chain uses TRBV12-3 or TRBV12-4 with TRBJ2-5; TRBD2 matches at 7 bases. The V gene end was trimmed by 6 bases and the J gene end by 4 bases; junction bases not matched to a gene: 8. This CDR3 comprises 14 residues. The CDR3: CASRSTSEAETQYF. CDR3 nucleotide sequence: TGTGCCAGCAGGTCCACTAGCGAGGCAGAGACCCAGTACTTC.

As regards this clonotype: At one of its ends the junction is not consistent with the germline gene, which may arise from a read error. The CDR3 reads CASSQLRLNTEACF. For the CDR3, the DNA is TGCGCCAGCAGCCAGCTCAGACTGAACACTGAAGCTTGCTTT. The chain carries TRBV4-1 and TRBJ1-1, with D uncertain. Germline CDR1 and CDR2: MGHRA and YSYEKL. The CDR3 spans 14 residues.

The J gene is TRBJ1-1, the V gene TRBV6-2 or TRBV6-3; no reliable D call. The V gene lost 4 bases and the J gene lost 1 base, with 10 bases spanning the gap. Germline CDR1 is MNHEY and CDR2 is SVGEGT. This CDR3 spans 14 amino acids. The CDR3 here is CASSSFVPNTEAFF. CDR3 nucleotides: TGTGCCAGCAGTTCCTTCGTTCCGAACACTGAAGCTTTCTTT.

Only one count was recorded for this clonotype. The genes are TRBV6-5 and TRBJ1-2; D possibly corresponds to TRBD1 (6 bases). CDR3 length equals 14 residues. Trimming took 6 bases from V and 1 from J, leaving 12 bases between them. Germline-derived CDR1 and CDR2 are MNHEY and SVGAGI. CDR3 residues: CASSPRTVNYGYTF. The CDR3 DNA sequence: TGTGCCAGCAGCCCACGGACAGTTAACTATGGCTACACCTTC.

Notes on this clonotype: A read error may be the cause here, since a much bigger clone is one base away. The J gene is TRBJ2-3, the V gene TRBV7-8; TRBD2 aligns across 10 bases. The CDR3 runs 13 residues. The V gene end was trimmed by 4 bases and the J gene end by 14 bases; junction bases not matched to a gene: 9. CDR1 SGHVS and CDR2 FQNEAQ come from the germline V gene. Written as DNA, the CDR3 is TGTGCCAGCAGCTCTTCTAGCGGGAGTGCGCGGTATTTT. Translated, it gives CASSSSSGSARYF. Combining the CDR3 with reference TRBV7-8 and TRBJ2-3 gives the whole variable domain GAGVSQSPRYKVAKRGQDVALRCDPISGHVSLFWYQQALGQGPEFLTYFQNEAQLDKSGLPSDRFFAERPEGSVSTLKIQRTQQEDSAVYLCASSSSSGSARYFGPGTRLTVL.

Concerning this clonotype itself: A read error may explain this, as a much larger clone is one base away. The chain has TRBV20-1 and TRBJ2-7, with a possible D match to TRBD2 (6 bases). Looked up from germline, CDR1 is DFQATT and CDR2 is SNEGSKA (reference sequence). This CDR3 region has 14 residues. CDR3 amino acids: CRARAAGGSYEQYF. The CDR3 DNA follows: TGCAGGGCTAGAGCGGCAGGAGGGTCCTACGAGCAGTACTTC.

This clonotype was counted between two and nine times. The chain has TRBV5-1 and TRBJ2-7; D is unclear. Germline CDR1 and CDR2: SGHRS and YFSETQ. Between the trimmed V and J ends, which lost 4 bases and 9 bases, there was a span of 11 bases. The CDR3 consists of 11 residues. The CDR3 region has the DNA TGCGCCAGCAGCGACAACTTCGGGCAGTACTTC. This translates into CASSDNFGQYF.

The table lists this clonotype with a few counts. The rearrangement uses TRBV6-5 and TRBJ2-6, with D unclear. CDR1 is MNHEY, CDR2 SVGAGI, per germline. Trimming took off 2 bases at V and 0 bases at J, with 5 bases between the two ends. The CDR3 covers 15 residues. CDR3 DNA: TGTGCCAGCAGTTACGCGCACTCTGGGGCCAACGTCCTGACTTTC. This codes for CASSYAHSGANVLTF.

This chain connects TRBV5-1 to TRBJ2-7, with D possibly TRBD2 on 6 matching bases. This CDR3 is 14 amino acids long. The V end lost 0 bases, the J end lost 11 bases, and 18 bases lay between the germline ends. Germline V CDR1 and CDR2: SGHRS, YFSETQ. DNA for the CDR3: TGCGCCAGCAGCTTGGATACTAGCTCTAAATCCGAGTACTTC. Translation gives CASSLDTSSKSEYF.

CDR3 in DNA: TGCGCCAGCAGCCAAGACAGGGTTTTGACTTTCTCTGAAGCTTTCTTT. Protein: CASSQDRVLTFSEAFF. This chain links TRBV4-1 with TRBJ1-1, with D perhaps matching TRBD1 (5 bases). The CDR3 length is 16 residues. V lost 0 bases and J 6 bases, leaving 17 bases between the germline ends. Germline CDR1 reads MGHRA; CDR2 reads YSYEKL.

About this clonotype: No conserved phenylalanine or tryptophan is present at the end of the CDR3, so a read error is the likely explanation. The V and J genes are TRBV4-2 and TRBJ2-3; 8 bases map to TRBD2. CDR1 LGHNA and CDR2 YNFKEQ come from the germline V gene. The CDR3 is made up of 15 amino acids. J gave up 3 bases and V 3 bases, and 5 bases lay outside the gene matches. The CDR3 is CASSHGRAETDTQYS. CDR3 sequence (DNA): TGTGCCAGCAGCCACGGGAGGGCCGAAACAGATACGCAGTATTCT.

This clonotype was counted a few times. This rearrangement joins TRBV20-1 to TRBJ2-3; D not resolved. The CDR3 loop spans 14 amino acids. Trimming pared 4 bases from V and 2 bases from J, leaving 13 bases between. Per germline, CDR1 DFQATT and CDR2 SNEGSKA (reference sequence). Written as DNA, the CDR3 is TGCAGTGCTACAAAAACAAGGGACACAGATACGCAGTATTTT. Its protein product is CSATKTRDTDTQYF.

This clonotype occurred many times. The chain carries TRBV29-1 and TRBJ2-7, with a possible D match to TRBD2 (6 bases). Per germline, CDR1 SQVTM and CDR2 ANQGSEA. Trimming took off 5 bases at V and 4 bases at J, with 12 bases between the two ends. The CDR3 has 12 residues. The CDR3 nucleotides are TGCAGCGTTACCGGTGGGGGGTACGAGCAGTACTTC. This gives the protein CSVTGGGYEQYF.

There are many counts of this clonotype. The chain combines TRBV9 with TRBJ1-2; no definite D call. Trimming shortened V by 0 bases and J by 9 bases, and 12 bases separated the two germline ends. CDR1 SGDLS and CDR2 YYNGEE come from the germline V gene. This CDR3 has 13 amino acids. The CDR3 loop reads CASSVEDSRRYTF. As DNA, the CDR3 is TGTGCCAGCAGCGTAGAGGACTCTAGGCGCTACACCTTC.

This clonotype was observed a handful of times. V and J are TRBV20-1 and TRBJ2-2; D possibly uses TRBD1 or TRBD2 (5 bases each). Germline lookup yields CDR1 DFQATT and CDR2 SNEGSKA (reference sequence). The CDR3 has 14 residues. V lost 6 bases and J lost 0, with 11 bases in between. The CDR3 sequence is CSAPGTANTGELFF. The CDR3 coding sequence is TGCAGTGCGCCCGGGACGGCGAACACCGGGGAGCTGTTTTTT.